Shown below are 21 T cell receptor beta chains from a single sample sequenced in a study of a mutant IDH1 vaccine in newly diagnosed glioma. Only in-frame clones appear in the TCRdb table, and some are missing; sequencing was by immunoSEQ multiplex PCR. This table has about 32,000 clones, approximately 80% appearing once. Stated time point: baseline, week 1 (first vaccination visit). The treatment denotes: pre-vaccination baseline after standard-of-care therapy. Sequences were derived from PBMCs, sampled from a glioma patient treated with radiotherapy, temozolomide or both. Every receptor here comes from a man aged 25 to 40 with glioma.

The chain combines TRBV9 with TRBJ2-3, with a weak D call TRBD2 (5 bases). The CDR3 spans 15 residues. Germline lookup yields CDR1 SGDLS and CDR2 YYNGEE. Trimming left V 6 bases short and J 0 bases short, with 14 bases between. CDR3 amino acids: CASTITGSSTDTQYF. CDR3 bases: TGTGCCAGCACCATTACGGGGTCTAGCACAGATACGCAGTATTTT.

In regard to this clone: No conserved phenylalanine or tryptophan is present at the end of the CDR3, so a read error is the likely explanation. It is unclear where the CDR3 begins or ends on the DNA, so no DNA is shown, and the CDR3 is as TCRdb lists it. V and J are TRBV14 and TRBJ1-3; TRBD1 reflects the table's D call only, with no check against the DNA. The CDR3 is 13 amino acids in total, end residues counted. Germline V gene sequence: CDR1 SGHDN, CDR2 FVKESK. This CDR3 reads CASSQDLGRTGWV.

The CDR3 region has the DNA TGTGCCAGCAGTGAAAGGGAGGAGGGCCCCCACGAGCAGTACTTC. The encoded protein is CASSEREEGPHEQYF. The chain links TRBV6-1 to TRBJ2-7; maybe TRBD2 (6 bases). Germline V gene sequence: CDR1 MNHNS, CDR2 SASEGT. V shed 2 bases and J shed 5 bases, with 16 bases lying between them. CDR3 length: 15 residues.

The CDR3 DNA sequence: TGTGCCAGTAGTAGGGTCTACACCGGGGAGCTGTTTTTT. Encoded protein: CASSRVYTGELFF. The rearrangement uses TRBV19 and TRBJ2-2, with D unclear. The V gene's germline CDR1 is LNHDA and CDR2 SQIVND (reference sequence). Trimming pared 4 bases from V and 3 bases from J, leaving 6 bases between. The CDR3 length is 13 residues.

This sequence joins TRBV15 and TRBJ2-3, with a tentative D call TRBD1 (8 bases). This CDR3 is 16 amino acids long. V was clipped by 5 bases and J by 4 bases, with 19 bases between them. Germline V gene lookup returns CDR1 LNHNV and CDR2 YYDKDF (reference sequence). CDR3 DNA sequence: TGTGCCACCAGCCCATACAGGGGGGGGGACTCAGATACGCAGTATTTT. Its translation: CATSPYRGGDSDTQYF.

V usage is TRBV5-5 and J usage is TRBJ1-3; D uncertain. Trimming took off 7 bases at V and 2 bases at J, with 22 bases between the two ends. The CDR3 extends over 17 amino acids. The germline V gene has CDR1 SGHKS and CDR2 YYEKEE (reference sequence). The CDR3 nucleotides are TGTGCCAGCGCACTACACGGTGGGGAGAGGACTGGAAACACCATATATTTT. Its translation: CASALHGGERTGNTIYF.

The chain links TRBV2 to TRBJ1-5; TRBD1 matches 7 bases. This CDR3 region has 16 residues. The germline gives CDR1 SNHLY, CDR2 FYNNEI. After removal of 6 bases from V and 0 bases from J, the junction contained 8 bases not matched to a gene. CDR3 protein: CASSKDGQASNQPQHF. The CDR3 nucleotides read TGTGCCAGCAGCAAAGATGGACAGGCTAGCAATCAGCCCCAGCATTTT.

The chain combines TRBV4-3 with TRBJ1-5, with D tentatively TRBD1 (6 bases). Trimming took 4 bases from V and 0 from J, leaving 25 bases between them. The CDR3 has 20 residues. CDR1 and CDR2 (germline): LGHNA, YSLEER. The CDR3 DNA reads TGCGCCAGCAGCCCGCGACTTGAGCACAGAGGGGGATATAGCAATCAGCCCCAGCATTTT. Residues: CASSPRLEHRGGYSNQPQHF.

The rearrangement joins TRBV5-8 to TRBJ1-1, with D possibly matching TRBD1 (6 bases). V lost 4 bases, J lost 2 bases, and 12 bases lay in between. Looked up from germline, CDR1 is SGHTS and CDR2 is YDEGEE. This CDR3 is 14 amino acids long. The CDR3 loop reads CASSPLGANTEAFF. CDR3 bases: TGTGCCAGCAGCCCACTGGGGGCAAACACTGAAGCTTTCTTT.

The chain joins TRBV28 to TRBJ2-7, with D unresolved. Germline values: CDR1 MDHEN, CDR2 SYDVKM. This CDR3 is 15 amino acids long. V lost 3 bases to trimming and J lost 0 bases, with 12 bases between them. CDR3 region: CASSFLRRSSYEQYF. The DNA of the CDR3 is TGTGCCAGCAGTTTCCTCCGACGGAGCTCCTACGAGCAGTACTTC.

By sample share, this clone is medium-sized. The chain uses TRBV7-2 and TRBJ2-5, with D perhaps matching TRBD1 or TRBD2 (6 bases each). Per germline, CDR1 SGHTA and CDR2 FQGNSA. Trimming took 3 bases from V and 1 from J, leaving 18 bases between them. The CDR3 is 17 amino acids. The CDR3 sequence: CASSFFRGGKIQETQYF. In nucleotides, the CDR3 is TGTGCCAGCAGCTTCTTTCGAGGGGGGAAAATCCAAGAGACCCAGTACTTC.

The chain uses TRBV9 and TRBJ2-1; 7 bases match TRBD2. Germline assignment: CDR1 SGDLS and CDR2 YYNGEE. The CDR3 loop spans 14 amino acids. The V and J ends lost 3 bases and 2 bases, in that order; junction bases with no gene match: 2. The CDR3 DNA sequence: TGTGCCAGCAGCGAGCGGGGCGCCTACAATGAGCAGTTCTTC. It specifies CASSERGAYNEQFF.

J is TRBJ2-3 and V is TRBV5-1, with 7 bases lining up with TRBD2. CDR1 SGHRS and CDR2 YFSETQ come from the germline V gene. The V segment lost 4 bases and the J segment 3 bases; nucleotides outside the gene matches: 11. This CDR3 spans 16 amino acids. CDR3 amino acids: CASSKGLVSETDTQYF. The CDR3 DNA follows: TGCGCCAGCAGCAAAGGACTAGTTTCCGAGACAGATACGCAGTATTTT.

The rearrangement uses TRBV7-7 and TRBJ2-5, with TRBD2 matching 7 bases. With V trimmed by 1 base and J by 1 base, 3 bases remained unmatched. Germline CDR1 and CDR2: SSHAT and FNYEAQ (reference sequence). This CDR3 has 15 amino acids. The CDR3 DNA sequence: TGTGCCAGCAGCTTAGTCGGGGGGAGCCAAGAGACCCAGTACTTC. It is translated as CASSLVGGSQETQYF. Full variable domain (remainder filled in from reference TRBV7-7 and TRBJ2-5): GAGVSQSPRYKVTKRGQDVTLRCDPISSHATLYWYQQALGQGPEFLTYFNYEAQPDKSGLPSDRFSAERPEGSISTLTIQRTEQRDSAMYRCASSLVGGSQETQYFGPGTRLLVL.

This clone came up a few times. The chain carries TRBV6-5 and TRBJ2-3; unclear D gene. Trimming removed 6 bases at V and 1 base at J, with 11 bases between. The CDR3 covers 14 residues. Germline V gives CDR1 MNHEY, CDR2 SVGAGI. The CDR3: CASRAGLGTDTQYF. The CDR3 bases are TGTGCCAGCAGGGCTGGTTTGGGCACAGATACGCAGTATTTT.

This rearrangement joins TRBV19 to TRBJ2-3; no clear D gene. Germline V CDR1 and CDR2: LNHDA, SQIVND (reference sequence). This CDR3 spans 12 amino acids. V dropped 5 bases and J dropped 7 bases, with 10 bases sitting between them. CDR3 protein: CASSPGPHTQYF. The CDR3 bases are TGTGCCAGTAGTCCCGGACCGCATACGCAGTATTTT.

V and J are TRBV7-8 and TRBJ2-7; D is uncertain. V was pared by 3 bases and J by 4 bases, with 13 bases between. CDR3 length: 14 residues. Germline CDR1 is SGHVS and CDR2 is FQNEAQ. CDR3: CASSLGIAEYEQYF. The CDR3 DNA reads TGTGCCAGCAGCTTGGGTATCGCAGAATACGAGCAGTACTTC. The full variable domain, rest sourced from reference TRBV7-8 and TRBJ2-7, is GAGVSQSPRYKVAKRGQDVALRCDPISGHVSLFWYQQALGQGPEFLTYFQNEAQLDKSGLPSDRFFAERPEGSVSTLKIQRTQQEDSAVYLCASSLGIAEYEQYFGPGTRLTVT.

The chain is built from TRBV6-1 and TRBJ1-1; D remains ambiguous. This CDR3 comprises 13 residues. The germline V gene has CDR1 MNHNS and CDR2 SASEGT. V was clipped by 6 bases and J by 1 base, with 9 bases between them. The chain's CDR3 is CASSGRENTEAFF. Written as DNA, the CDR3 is TGTGCCAGCAGCGGACGGGAGAACACTGAAGCTTTCTTT.

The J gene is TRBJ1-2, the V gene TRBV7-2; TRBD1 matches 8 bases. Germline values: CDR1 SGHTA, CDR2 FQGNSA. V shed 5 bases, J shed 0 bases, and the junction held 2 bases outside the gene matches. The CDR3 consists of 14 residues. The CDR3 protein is CASSPGGSNYGYTF. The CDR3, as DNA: TGTGCCAGCAGCCCAGGGGGCTCTAACTATGGCTACACCTTC.

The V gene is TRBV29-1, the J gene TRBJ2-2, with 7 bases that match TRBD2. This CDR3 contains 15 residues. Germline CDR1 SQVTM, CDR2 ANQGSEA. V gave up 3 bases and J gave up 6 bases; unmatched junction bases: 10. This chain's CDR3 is CSVDRRVGRAGELFF. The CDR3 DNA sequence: TGCAGCGTTGATCGGAGGGTTGGGAGGGCCGGGGAGCTGTTTTTT.

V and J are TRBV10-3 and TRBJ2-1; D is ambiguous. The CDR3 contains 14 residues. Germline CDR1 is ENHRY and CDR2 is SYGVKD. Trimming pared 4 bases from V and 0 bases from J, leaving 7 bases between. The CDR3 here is CAISGESSYNEQFF. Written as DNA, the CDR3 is TGTGCCATCAGTGGAGAGAGCTCCTACAATGAGCAGTTCTTC.